These 32 T cell receptor beta chains were all obtained from the same sample, sequenced in a study of control samples from healthy donors and cancer patients (dated by TCRdb to 2020 to 2021). The method was the immunoSEQ multiplex PCR assay. The immuneACCESS repertoire file appears here via TCRdb, limited to in-frame rearrangements. These files lack a portion of the clones; in checked studies, under half of the deficit traces to unresolved V genes, and the cause of the others is not known. The sample includes 150,000 to 200,000 clones, with 80% to 95% observed a single time. The biggest ten clones account for 0.68% of the sample. Sequenced: blood. These receptors all stem from a woman under 40 in good health.

The CDR3: CASSLDRSSYTF. The CDR3 DNA reads TGTGCCAGCAGCCTCGACAGGTCTAGCTACACCTTC. The rearrangement joins TRBV5-4 to TRBJ1-2; TRBD1 might be the D (6 bases). The V gene lost 4 bases and the J gene lost 9 bases, with 13 bases spanning the gap. The CDR3 is made up of 12 amino acids. Germline-derived CDR1 and CDR2 are SGHNT and YYREEE (reference sequence).

The chain has TRBV4-1 and TRBJ1-1; D remains ambiguous. This CDR3 has 12 amino acids. With 0 bases removed from V and 5 bases from J, the gap between germline ends came to 4 bases. Germline V gives CDR1 MGHRA, CDR2 YSYEKL. The CDR3 DNA sequence: TGCGCCAGCAGCCAAGACCGGACTGAAGCTTTCTTT. The encoded protein is CASSQDRTEAFF.

This chain uses TRBV5-1 with TRBJ2-7; D possibly corresponds to TRBD1 (6 bases). Per germline, CDR1 SGHRS and CDR2 YFSETQ. V was cut by 5 bases and J by 4 bases, with 10 bases left in between. CDR3 length equals 12 residues. This chain's CDR3 is CASRSDSYEQYF. The DNA for the CDR3 is TGCGCCAGCAGATCGGACAGTTACGAGCAGTACTTC.

This chain connects TRBV7-9 to TRBJ2-1, with 11 bases identical to TRBD2. J lost 4 bases, V lost 8 bases, and 4 bases had no gene match. Germline CDR1 SEHNR, CDR2 FQNEAQ (reference sequence). The CDR3 covers 14 residues. The CDR3 DNA reads TGTGCCAGCGTGCGACTAGCGGGATACAATGAGCAGTTCTTC. It is translated as CASVRLAGYNEQFF.

V is TRBV7-3 and J is TRBJ1-6; no firm D call. This CDR3 has 15 amino acids. Deletions cut 5 bases from V and 8 bases from J, with 16 bases between. The germline V gene encodes CDR1 SGHTA and CDR2 FQGTGA. The CDR3, as DNA: TGTGCCAGCAGCCCCGAGGCAGGAGGGTATTCACCCCTCCACTTT. It yields the protein CASSPEAGGYSPLHF.

This clone came up once. The V call is TRBV11-3, the J call TRBJ2-2; no firm D call. V was cut by 3 bases and J by 5 bases, with 10 bases left in between. From germline, CDR1 is SGHNT and CDR2 YENEEA. This CDR3 contains 14 residues. This chain's CDR3 is CASSLGGKTGELFF. CDR3 coding DNA: TGTGCCAGCAGCTTGGGTGGTAAGACCGGGGAGCTGTTTTTT.

This chain links TRBV4-1 with TRBJ2-3; 8 nucleotides align to TRBD1. Germline lookup yields CDR1 MGHRA and CDR2 YSYEKL. The trim removed 7 bases at V and 4 bases at J, leaving 4 bases unmatched. This CDR3 has 13 amino acids. The CDR3 is CASNGQGSDTQYF. CDR3 bases: TGCGCCAGCAACGGACAGGGCTCAGATACGCAGTATTTT.

This sequence joins TRBV3-1 (or the pseudogene TRBV3-2) and TRBJ2-7, with 7 bases that match TRBD1. CDR3 length: 14 amino acids. Losses at the gene ends were 4 bases for V and 3 bases for J; bases not matched to a gene: 6. In germline, CDR1 is LGHDT, CDR2 YNNKEL (reference sequence). CDR3 DNA sequence: TGTGCCAGCAGCCTTGTAAGACAGGGCTACGAGCAGTACTTC. Translating it yields CASSLVRQGYEQYF.

The rearrangement links TRBV3-1 (or the pseudogene TRBV3-2) to TRBJ2-1; 13 nucleotides align to TRBD2. Trimming removed 6 bases from V and 7 bases from J; junction bases left unmatched: 3. Germline lookup yields CDR1 LGHDT and CDR2 YNNKEL (reference sequence). The CDR3 runs to 14 residues. Here the CDR3 reads CASRGLAGFNEQFF. CDR3 sequence (DNA): TGTGCCAGCAGGGGACTAGCGGGATTTAATGAGCAGTTCTTC.

The chain has TRBV10-3 and TRBJ2-7, with TRBD1 matching over 10 bases. J was trimmed by 5 bases and V by 3 bases; bases with no gene match: 7. The CDR3 is 15 amino acids. From germline, CDR1 is ENHRY and CDR2 SYGVKD. CDR3 sequence reads: CAISEPGQGSDEQYF. CDR3 nucleotides: TGTGCCATCAGTGAACCGGGACAGGGGTCCGACGAGCAGTACTTC.

This rearrangement joins TRBV5-4 to TRBJ1-1; D unresolved. The CDR3 sequence is 13 residues long. Trimming shortened V by 0 bases and J by 6 bases, and 9 bases separated the two germline ends. Germline V CDR1 and CDR2: SGHNT, YYREEE (reference sequence). CDR3 protein: CASSLGDGSEAFF. For the CDR3, the DNA is TGTGCCAGCAGCTTGGGGGATGGGTCTGAAGCTTTCTTT.

The chain joins TRBV28 to TRBJ2-1; D is unresolved. V dropped 4 bases and J dropped 4 bases, with 11 bases sitting between them. CDR1 and CDR2 from the germline V gene are MDHEN and SYDVKM. This CDR3 spans 14 amino acids. The CDR3 DNA reads TGTGCCAGCAGTTCCCCGCTCCGGTACAATGAGCAGTTCTTC. Protein sequence: CASSSPLRYNEQFF.

This clone was detected only once. This chain joins TRBV2 and TRBJ2-1, with TRBD2 matching 12 bases. V shed 2 bases, J shed 7 bases, and the junction held 6 bases outside the gene matches. Looked up from germline, CDR1 is SNHLY and CDR2 is FYNNEI. The CDR3 consists of 16 residues. CDR3 sequence: CASSERLAGVGNEQFF. The CDR3 DNA follows: TGTGCCAGCAGTGAAAGACTAGCGGGAGTAGGAAATGAGCAGTTCTTC.

The chain joins TRBV29-1 to TRBJ2-1, with 10 bases aligning to TRBD2. CDR3 size: 12 residues. V shed 4 bases and J 7 bases; nucleotides not matched to a gene: 1. Germline V CDR1 and CDR2: SQVTM, ANQGSEA. CDR3 residues: CSVVLAGNEQFF. CDR3 DNA: TGCAGCGTTGTACTAGCGGGAAATGAGCAGTTCTTC.

CDR3 DNA: TGTGCCAGTAGTATAGATCAGGGAATCTATGGCTACACCTTC. The encoded protein is CASSIDQGIYGYTF. The rearrangement joins TRBV19 to TRBJ1-2; D possibly corresponds to TRBD1 (5 bases). Germline CDR1 reads LNHDA; CDR2 reads SQIVND (reference sequence). Between the trimmed V and J ends, which lost 0 bases and 4 bases, there was a span of 9 bases. This CDR3 region has 14 residues.

This clone was counted a single time. The rearrangement joins TRBV10-3 to TRBJ2-1; D perhaps matches TRBD1 (6 bases). The CDR3 contains 14 residues. CDR1 and CDR2 from the germline V gene are ENHRY and SYGVKD. V lost 5 bases and J 10 bases, leaving 18 bases between the germline ends. As DNA, the CDR3 is TGTGCCATCAGTTCACTAACCTCAGGGGAGGAGCAGTTCTTC. It specifies CAISSLTSGEEQFF.

The V and J genes are TRBV2 and TRBJ2-1, with D perhaps being TRBD1 or TRBD2 (5 bases each). This CDR3 has 14 residues. The V end was cut by 7 bases, the J end by 4 bases, with 14 bases between. Germline CDR1 SNHLY, CDR2 FYNNEI. The CDR3 loop reads CASKGSGPYNEQFF. CDR3 nucleotide sequence: TGTGCCAGCAAAGGATCGGGGCCTTACAATGAGCAGTTCTTC.

The V call is TRBV19, the J call TRBJ1-5; D call uncertain. The CDR3 is 14 amino acids. Germline assignment: CDR1 LNHDA and CDR2 SQIVND (reference sequence). The V end was cut by 7 bases, the J end by 3 bases, with 13 bases between. CDR3 loop: CASTSNRDNQPQHF. As DNA, the CDR3 is TGTGCCAGTACCTCGAATCGGGACAATCAGCCCCAGCATTTT.

J is TRBJ2-7 and V is TRBV2, with 8 bases fitting TRBD2. The CDR3 covers 14 residues. Germline V CDR1 and CDR2: SNHLY, FYNNEI. The V segment lost 6 bases and the J segment 7 bases; nucleotides outside the gene matches: 11. In DNA, the CDR3 is TGTGCCAGCAGACCTCTTACTAGCGGCGGGGAGCAGTACTTC. It encodes CASRPLTSGGEQYF.

The chain carries TRBV3-1 (or the pseudogene TRBV3-2) and TRBJ1-1; D may be TRBD1 (5 bases). The germline gives CDR1 LGHDT, CDR2 YNNKEL (reference sequence). Trimming left V 4 bases short and J 5 bases short, with 11 bases between. The CDR3 length is 13 residues. CDR3 protein: CASSRGDATEAFF. Here the CDR3 DNA reads TGTGCCAGCAGCCGGGGGGATGCAACTGAAGCTTTCTTT.

The chain is built from TRBV12-3 or TRBV12-4 and TRBJ1-4; D not resolved. This CDR3 is 12 amino acids long. V dropped 3 bases and J dropped 8 bases, with 7 bases sitting between them. CDR3 in amino acids: CASSFSAEKLFF. In DNA form, the CDR3 reads TGTGCCAGCAGTTTTTCGGCCGAAAAACTGTTTTTT.

The chain links TRBV19 to TRBJ1-4, with 9 bases fitting TRBD1. This CDR3 is built from 16 residues. With 3 bases clipped from V and 3 bases from J, the junction kept 5 bases outside the gene matches. Germline V gene sequence: CDR1 LNHDA, CDR2 SQIVND (reference sequence). The CDR3 nucleotides read TGTGCCAGTAGTATCCCCCGACAGGGGGCTAATGAAAAACTGTTTTTT. Amino acids: CASSIPRQGANEKLFF.

The V and J genes are TRBV2 and TRBJ1-4; 9 nucleotides line up with TRBD1. This CDR3 has 14 residues. The trim removed 4 bases at V and 5 bases at J, leaving 2 bases unmatched. Germline V gene data show CDR1 as SNHLY and CDR2 as FYNNEI. The CDR3 region has the DNA TGTGCCAGCAGTGTGACAGGGGGAAATGAAAAACTGTTTTTT. It specifies CASSVTGGNEKLFF. Looking up the rest from reference TRBV2 and TRBJ1-4 gives the full variable domain: EPEVTQTPSHQVTQMGQEVILRCVPISNHLYFYWYRQILGQKVEFLVSFYNNEISEKSEIFDDQFSVERPDGSNFTLKIRSTKLEDSAMYFCASSVTGGNEKLFFGSGTQLSVL.

The CDR3 DNA reads TGCGCCAGCAGCGAAGGACAGGGTCTCGATACGCAGTATTTT. Protein: CASSEGQGLDTQYF. The rearrangement links TRBV5-1 to TRBJ2-3; 8 nucleotides match TRBD1. CDR1 is SGHRS and CDR2 is YFSETQ in the germline V gene. The ends lost 4 bases at V and 6 bases at J; junction bases unmatched: 7. The CDR3 loop spans 14 amino acids.

This sequence joins TRBV5-4 and TRBJ2-7; TRBD2 matches 11 bases. The CDR3 sequence is 17 residues long. Germline trimming cut 0 bases from V and 2 bases from J; bases unmatched to any gene: 7. The germline CDR1 and CDR2 sequences are SGHNT and YYREEE (reference sequence). CDR3 sequence (DNA): TGTGCCAGCAGCTTGGCTCCTAGCGGGAGGCCCGCCTACGAGCAGTACTTC. This encodes CASSLAPSGRPAYEQYF. Full variable domain (outside the CDR3, taken from reference TRBV5-4 and TRBJ2-7): ETGVTQSPTHLIKTRGQQVTLRCSSQSGHNTVSWYQQALGQGPQFIFQYYREEENGRGNFPPRFSGLQFPNYSSELNVNALELDDSALYLCASSLAPSGRPAYEQYFGPGTRLTVT.

The J gene is TRBJ2-1, the V gene TRBV5-1; 10 nucleotides agree with TRBD2. V lost 1 base to trimming and J lost 9 bases; unmatched junction nucleotides: 7. CDR1 is SGHRS, CDR2 YFSETQ, per germline. The CDR3 consists of 15 residues. In nucleotides, the CDR3 is TGCGCCAGCAGCTTGACTAGCGGGATTTTGGGTGAGCAGTTCTTC. Its translation: CASSLTSGILGEQFF.

The V call is TRBV28, the J call TRBJ1-5; D is possibly TRBD1 (6 bases). The germline V gene has CDR1 MDHEN and CDR2 SYDVKM. The CDR3 extends over 14 amino acids. Trimming removed 6 bases at V and 5 bases at J, with 14 bases between. CDR3 nucleotides: TGTGCCAGCAGCTGGGGGCGGAGGGATCAGCCCCAGCATTTT. Translated, it gives CASSWGRRDQPQHF.

The CDR3 loop reads CASSIGYGNQPQHF. The CDR3 DNA sequence: TGTGCCAGTAGTATCGGGTATGGCAATCAGCCCCAGCATTTT. This chain connects TRBV19 to TRBJ1-5; D is unresolved. Germline values: CDR1 LNHDA, CDR2 SQIVND (reference sequence). Between the trimmed V and J ends, which lost 3 bases and 2 bases, there was a span of 8 bases. The CDR3 sequence is 14 residues long.

CDR3 sequence reads: CASSLGGGSPEQFF. Written as DNA, the CDR3 is TGTGCCAGCAGCTTAGGAGGTGGGAGTCCTGAGCAGTTCTTC. V gene TRBV11-3 combines with J gene TRBJ2-1; weak D call: TRBD2 (5 bases). V was clipped by 1 base and J by 9 bases, with 13 bases between them. Germline-derived CDR1 and CDR2 are SGHNT and YENEEA. CDR3 length: 14 residues.

The chain employs TRBV5-6 and TRBJ2-7, with D possibly matching TRBD2 (6 bases). The V end was cut by 0 bases, the J end by 3 bases, with 16 bases between. The CDR3 is made up of 16 amino acids. CDR1 and CDR2 from the germline V gene are SGHDT and YYEEEE. CDR3: CASSLAGSGLYYEQYF. DNA of the CDR3: TGTGCCAGCAGCTTGGCCGGTAGCGGATTATACTACGAGCAGTACTTC.

This rearrangement joins TRBV9 to TRBJ2-5, with 10 bases lining up with TRBD2. Looked up from germline, CDR1 is SGDLS and CDR2 is YYNGEE. V was pared by 5 bases and J by 2 bases, with 3 bases of the junction left unmatched. This CDR3 is built from 14 residues. In nucleotides, the CDR3 is TGTGCCAGCAGTCTAGCGGGGGTACAAGAGACCCAGTACTTC. Its translation: CASSLAGVQETQYF.

Note on this clone: Germline is not matched at one junction end, which may reflect a read error. The rearrangement joins TRBV24-1 to TRBJ1-3; D is uncertain. Germline V gives CDR1 KGHDR, CDR2 SFDVKD. This CDR3 has 13 residues. CDR3 residues: CAASDLSGNTIYF. Here the CDR3 DNA reads TGTGCCGCCAGTGATTTGAGCGGAAACACCATATATTTT.